This T cell receptor (beta chain) appears in the sequencing data of a study of blood T cell repertoires in COVID-19. Study at large: Spain, Italy and the United States supplied samples that represented acute and convalescent COVID-19.

Original handling: Using reference gene primer amplification, nucleated cell counts were estimated. Profiled with immunoSEQ multiplex PCR; TCRdb holds only in-frame clones, not every one. The V and J calls and clone size come from that table; D and trimming were worked out from the DNA. This sample has about 200,000 clones, with more than 75% found just once. Material: PBMCs or T cells enriched from blood (not recorded which). This sequence was found in a man in his forties with acute COVID-19.

The DNA for the CDR3 is TGTGCCTGGAGTGTCACGACAGGAAATAATTCACCCCTCCACTTT. It translates to CAWSVTTGNNSPLHF. The chain joins TRBV30 to TRBJ1-6; D is perhaps TRBD1 (6 bases). Trimming cost V 0 bases and J 5 bases, with 11 bases left between them. Germline assignment: CDR1 GTSNPN and CDR2 SVGIG (reference sequence). The CDR3 spans 15 residues.